The sequence of this T cell receptor (beta chain) was determined in a study of vaccination effects on CD4 cells after COVID-19. The study's findings and limits: Convalescent patients were few in the study, and early post-infection timepoints were absent.

In regard to this clone: Its antigen is unidentified.

Sequencing was performed with immunoSEQ multiplex PCR; in TCRdb, only in-frame clones are kept and a portion is missing. The sample has fewer than 55,000 clones; 76% are singletons. After about 10 days in culture, the CD4+ T cells were isolated. Their SARS-CoV-2 infection, verified by PCR, occurred between March and December 2020. It was two doses of either the BNT162b2 or mRNA-1273 vaccine that participants received. The CDR3 is made up of 15 amino acids. With 1 base clipped from V and 4 bases from J, the junction kept 5 bases outside the gene matches. CDR1 and CDR2 from the germline V gene are LGHNT and FRNRAP.

The chain couples TRBV12-5 to TRBJ2-5; 8 positions match TRBD2. The specimen was CD4+ T cells from PBMCs cultured without peptide, collected after COVID-19 vaccination. This clonotype was obtained from a human donor who had a prior SARS-CoV-2 infection. The DNA of the CDR3 is TGTGCTAGTGGTTTGGGGGGAAGCGGGGGAGAGACCCAGTACTTC. It is translated as CASGLGGSGGETQYF.